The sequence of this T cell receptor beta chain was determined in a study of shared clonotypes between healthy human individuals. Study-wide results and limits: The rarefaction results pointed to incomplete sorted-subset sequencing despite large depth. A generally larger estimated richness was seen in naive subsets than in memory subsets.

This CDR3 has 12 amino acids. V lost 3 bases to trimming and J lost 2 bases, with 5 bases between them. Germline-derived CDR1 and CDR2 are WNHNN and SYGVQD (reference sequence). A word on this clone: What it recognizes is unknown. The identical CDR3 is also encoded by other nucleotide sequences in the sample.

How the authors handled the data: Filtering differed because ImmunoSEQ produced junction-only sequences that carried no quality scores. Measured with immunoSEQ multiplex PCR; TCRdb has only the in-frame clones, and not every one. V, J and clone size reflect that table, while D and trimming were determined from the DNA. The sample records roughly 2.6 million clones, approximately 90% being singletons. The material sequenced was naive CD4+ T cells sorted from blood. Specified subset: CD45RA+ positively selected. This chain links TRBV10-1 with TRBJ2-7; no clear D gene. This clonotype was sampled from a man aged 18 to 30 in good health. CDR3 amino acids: CASSDGAYEQYF. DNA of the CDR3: TGCGCCAGCAGTGATGGCGCCTACGAGCAGTACTTC.